This T cell receptor beta chain was sequenced in a study of T cell responses to AZD1222 COVID-19 vaccine. Profiling relied on immunoSEQ multiplex PCR, and the TCRdb table lists in-frame clones only, not all of them. The sample has about 94,000 clones; 85% are singletons. Whole-study findings and limits: There were vaccine-associated CD4 TCRs across spike, dominant at 160-218 and 743-854. The sample set comprised mostly white British donors with more females, and clonal diversity was possibly underestimated. Baseline testing showed seropositivity in only a handful of AZD1222 recipients. Researchers took repertoire samples only after the peak T cell response had come.

Turning to this clone: Its antigen is currently unknown.

Germline CDR1 and CDR2: LGHNA and YNFKEQ. V was clipped by 4 bases and J by 12 bases; unmatched bases: 8. The CDR3 length is 13 residues. The chain is built from TRBV4-2 and TRBJ2-7; 11 nucleotides align to TRBD2. The sequenced sample was peripheral blood, obtained 28 days after the second AZD1222 dose. The clonotype was recovered from an adult who received the AZD1222 COVID-19 vaccine. The CDR3 sequence: CASSPLAGGGRYF. CDR3 nucleotide sequence: TGTGCCAGCAGCCCGCTAGCGGGAGGAGGGAGGTACTTC.